This T cell receptor (beta chain) emerged from a study of cytomegalovirus exposure and HLA in healthy donors. Study-level findings and limits: TCR beta chain V- and J-gene trimming was linked, in a later analysis, to a missense variant in DCLRE1C. The study listed approximately 170 cytomegalovirus-associated TCR beta chains.

This clone appeared a few times. Antigen unknown. Use of 60 Vbeta and 13 Jbeta primers characterized the PCR. The protocol was immunoSEQ multiplex PCR, while the TCRdb copy is restricted to in-frame clones and leaves out a portion. The data show 120,000 or so clones, approximately 17% seen once. The CDR3 sequence is 16 residues long. The germline gives CDR1 LGHNA, CDR2 YNFKEQ. Trimming cost V 1 base and J 5 bases; bases outside gene matches: 8. The TCR was taken from a female donor in good health and CMV-seropositive. The sample taken for sequencing was PBMCs. The chain joins TRBV4-2 to TRBJ2-5; TRBD2 aligns across 9 bases. CDR3 amino acids: CASSQVTAGGGETQYF. Here the CDR3 DNA reads TGTGCCAGCAGCCAAGTGACGGCGGGAGGGGGGGAGACCCAGTACTTC.